The 4 T cell receptor beta chains reported below all come from one sample, sequenced in a study of cytomegalovirus exposure and HLA in healthy donors. The PCR made use of 60 Vbeta and 13 Jbeta primers. Repertoires were generated with immunoSEQ multiplex PCR, while TCRdb's copy carries only in-frame clones and drops some. Of about 120,000 clones in the sample, around 63% are singletons; the top ten hold approximately 11%. Sample: PBMCs. These TCRs come from a man aged 35 to 55 in good health and CMV-seropositive.

CDR3 coding DNA: TGCAGCGCCCGGACAGCCCTAAACACTGAAGCTTTCTTT. Protein sequence: CSARTALNTEAFF. The chain carries TRBV29-1 and TRBJ1-1; TRBD1 is a possible D gene (6 bases). CDR1 and CDR2 (germline): SQVTM, ANQGSEA. Trimming removed 7 bases at V and 2 bases at J, with 14 bases between. This CDR3 is 13 amino acids long.

This clone was observed a handful of times. This chain uses TRBV6-1 with TRBJ1-1, with unresolved D. Germline V lookup: CDR1 MNHNS, CDR2 SASEGT. Trimming took 3 bases from V and 4 from J, leaving 9 bases between them. This CDR3 spans 13 amino acids. For the CDR3, the DNA is TGTGCCAGCAGTGAGCGGGCCGGCACTGAAGCTTTCTTT. It specifies CASSERAGTEAFF.

The rearrangement joins TRBV27 to TRBJ1-2; 8 bases align to TRBD1. The CDR3 is made up of 14 amino acids. From germline, CDR1 is MNHEY and CDR2 SMNVEV (reference sequence). Losses at the gene ends were 5 bases for V and 1 base for J; bases not matched to a gene: 3. CDR3 in DNA: TGTGCCAGCAGTCACGACAGGGGTAACTATGGCTACACCTTC. Its translation: CASSHDRGNYGYTF.

As for this clone: The junction and the germline gene differ at one end; a read error may be behind it. The V call is TRBV7-7, the J call TRBJ2-7; 10 positions agree with TRBD2. This CDR3 contains 14 residues. Germline V gives CDR1 SSHAT, CDR2 FNYEAQ (reference sequence). The CDR3 coding sequence is TGTGCTAGCAGCTTAGTAGCGGGAGGTCATGAGCAGTACTTC. Translated, it gives CASSLVAGGHEQYF.